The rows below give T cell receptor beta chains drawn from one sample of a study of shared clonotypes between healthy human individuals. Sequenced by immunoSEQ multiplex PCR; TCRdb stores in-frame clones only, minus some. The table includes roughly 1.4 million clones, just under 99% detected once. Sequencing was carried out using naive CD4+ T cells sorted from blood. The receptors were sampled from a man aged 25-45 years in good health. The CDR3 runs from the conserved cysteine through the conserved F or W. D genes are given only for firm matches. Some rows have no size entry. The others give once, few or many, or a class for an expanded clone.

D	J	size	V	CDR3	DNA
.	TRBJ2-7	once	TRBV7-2	CASSLDRDLYEQYF	TGTGCCAGCAGCTTAGACCGGGACCTCTACGAGCAGTACTTC
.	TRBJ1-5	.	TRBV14	CARNRDNYSNQPQHF	TGTGCCAGAAACCGGGACAATTATAGCAATCAGCCCCAGCATTTT
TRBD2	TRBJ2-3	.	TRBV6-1	CASSGVGGRRGSTQYF	TGTGCCAGCAGTGGGGTGGGCGGGAGGAGAGGAAGTACGCAGTATTTT
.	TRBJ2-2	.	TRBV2	CASRAGSSTGELFF	TGTGCCAGCAGGGCCGGGAGCAGCACCGGGGAGCTGTTTTTT
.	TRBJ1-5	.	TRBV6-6	CASSSPWVEGNQPQHF	TGTGCCAGCAGTTCTCCGTGGGTGGAAGGCAATCAGCCCCAGCATTTT
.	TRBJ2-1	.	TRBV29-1	CSVVLSSWVPYNEQFF	TGCAGCGTGGTTCTCTCAAGTTGGGTTCCCTACAATGAGCAGTTCTTC
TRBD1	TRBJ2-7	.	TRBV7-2	CASSLDRVSWTEQYF	TGTGCCAGCAGCTTGGACAGGGTTTCGTGGACCGAGCAGTACTTC
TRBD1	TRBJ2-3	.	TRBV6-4	CASSVDRGSDTQYF	TGTGCCAGCAGTGTGGACAGGGGTTCAGATACGCAGTATTTT
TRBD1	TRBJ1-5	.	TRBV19	CASNEGTGRNQPQHF	TGTGCCAGTAATGAGGGGACAGGGAGAAATCAGCCCCAGCATTTT
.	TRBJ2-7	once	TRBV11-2	CASTFETRSFYEQYF	TGTGCCAGCACCTTTGAGACTAGATCTTTTTACGAGCAGTACTTC
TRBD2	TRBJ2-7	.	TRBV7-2	CASSLESSGTNEQYF	TGTGCCAGCAGCTTAGAATCTAGCGGGACAAACGAGCAGTACTTC
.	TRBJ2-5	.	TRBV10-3	CAIRDRMAETQYF	TGTGCCATCAGAGACCGTATGGCCGAGACCCAGTACTTC
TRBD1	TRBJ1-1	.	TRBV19	CASRTGGAYYTEAFF	TGTGCCAGCAGGACAGGGGGCGCTTATTACACTGAAGCTTTCTTT
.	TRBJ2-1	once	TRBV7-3	CASSSSHTRNEQFF	TGTGCCAGCAGCTCCTCGCATACCCGCAATGAGCAGTTCTTC
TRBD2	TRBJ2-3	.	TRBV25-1	CASSFRPSGRALDTQYF	TGTGCCAGCAGCTTCAGGCCGAGCGGGAGGGCTTTAGATACGCAGTATTTT